This entry lists 4 T cell receptor beta chains sequenced from one sample in a study of T cell responses to AZD1222 COVID-19 vaccine. Libraries were prepared by immunoSEQ multiplex PCR; TCRdb keeps only in-frame clonotypes and omits some of them. Of about 180,000 clones listed, approximately 90% were seen once; the top ten hold about 2.5%. Sample: peripheral blood, taken on day 0 of AZD1222 vaccination. The receptors derive from an adult in good health.

The rearrangement uses TRBV11-2 and TRBJ1-4; maybe TRBD1 (5 bases). CDR1 SGHAT and CDR2 FQNNGV come from the germline V gene. The ends were cut back, 1 base at V and 3 bases at J, with 6 bases in the middle. CDR3 length: 14 amino acids. This CDR3 reads CASSLVGANEKLFF. The DNA for the CDR3 is TGTGCCAGCAGCTTAGTAGGGGCTAATGAAAAACTGTTTTTT.

The rearrangement links TRBV7-8 to TRBJ2-2; a weak D match, TRBD1 (6 bases). Trimming cost V 2 bases and J 7 bases, with 17 bases left between them. CDR1 is SGHVS, CDR2 FQNEAQ, per germline. This CDR3 region has 16 residues. The CDR3 is CASSLLGTGFVGELFF. DNA for the CDR3: TGTGCCAGCAGCTTACTAGGAACAGGGTTCGTCGGGGAGCTGTTTTTT.

This rearrangement joins TRBV5-4 to TRBJ2-3, with D tentatively TRBD2 (5 bases). Trimming shortened V by 4 bases and J by 3 bases, and 9 bases separated the two germline ends. The CDR3 loop spans 13 amino acids. Germline V gene data show CDR1 as SGHNT and CDR2 as YYREEE (reference sequence). The CDR3 sequence: CASSETGTDTQYF. Here the CDR3 DNA reads TGTGCCAGCAGCGAAACGGGGACAGATACGCAGTATTTT.

V usage is TRBV7-2 and J usage is TRBJ1-4; TRBD1 agrees at 8 bases. The CDR3 spans 15 residues. The ends lost 5 bases at V and 0 bases at J; junction bases unmatched: 2. CDR1 is SGHTA and CDR2 is FQGNSA in the germline V gene. This CDR3 reads CASSLDRATNEKLFF. The CDR3 DNA sequence: TGTGCCAGCAGCCTGGACAGGGCAACTAATGAAAAACTGTTTTTT.